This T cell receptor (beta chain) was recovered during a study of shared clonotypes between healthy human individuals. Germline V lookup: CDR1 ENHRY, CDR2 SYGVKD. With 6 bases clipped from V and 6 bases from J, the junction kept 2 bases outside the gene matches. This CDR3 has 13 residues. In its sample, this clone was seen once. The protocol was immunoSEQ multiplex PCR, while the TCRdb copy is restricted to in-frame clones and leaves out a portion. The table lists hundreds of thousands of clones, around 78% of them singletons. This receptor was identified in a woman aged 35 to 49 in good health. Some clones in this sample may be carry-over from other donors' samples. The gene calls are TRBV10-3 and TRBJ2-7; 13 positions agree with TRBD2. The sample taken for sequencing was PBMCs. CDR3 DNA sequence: TGTGCCATCAGGGGGACTAGCGGGGTCGAGCAGTACTTC. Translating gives CAIRGTSGVEQYF.